This T cell receptor beta chain comes out of a study of regulatory T cells after allogeneic stem cell transplantation (dated by TCRdb to the late 2010s). Some background on the complete study: Each patient's group depended on whether acute graft-versus-host disease developed within 100 days after stem cell transplantation. CD4+CD25+CD127- regulatory T cells were obtained from patient PBMCs by means of fluorescence-activated cell sorting. The study compared the regulatory T-cell TCR repertoire after allogeneic stem cell transplantation between patients with and without acute graft-versus-host disease. Conventional CD4+ T cells defined as CD4+CD25+/-CD127+ were also sorted and TCR-sequenced for comparison in the study.

Findings and caveats that apply to the study as a whole: The regulatory T-cell TCR repertoire was less diverse and more focused in patients without graft-versus-host disease than in patients with graft-versus-host disease. In non-GvHD patients, the top 10 regulatory T-cell clones took up a significantly larger share of the repertoire, which suggests that presumably allo-specific protective clones had expanded. Conventional CD4+ T-cell repertoire diversity did not differ significantly between patients with and without graft-versus-host disease. Because the patient sample size was small, the findings needed validation in a larger cohort. No regulatory T-cell clones were found to be shared by all patients, and no significant correlation was observed between sorted cell numbers and the inverse Simpson index.

A single count supports this clonotype. Its specific antigen is unknown. A junction end diverges from the germline sequence, so it may reflect a read error. The CDR3 has 15 amino acids, counting the end cysteine and phenylalanine. CDR3 DNA only is kept here, 45 bases in frame from base 1. The germline V gene (reference sequence) specifies DFQATT as CDR1 and SNEGSKA as CDR2. According to the study, the label for this sample's time point signals: 30 days after allogeneic hematopoietic stem cell transplantation. At 30 days after allogeneic hematopoietic stem cell transplantation, peripheral blood mononuclear cells were collected from the patients. Sequencing used an Illumina MiSeq. After the RNA was reverse transcribed with the SMARTer RACE cDNA Amplification kit, the TCR beta CDR3 region was amplified. RNA from sorted cells was extracted with the RNeasy Mini Kit. Illumina paired-end sequencing was applied to the TCR beta amplicons. Per the source publication's procedure: MiXCR, VDJtools and the tcR R package were used for TCR repertoire analysis. Diversity was quantified with the inverse Simpson index, and clones were binned as rare, small, medium or expanded by repertoire proportion. TCRdb trimmed public reads at Q25 via fastp, called clones via MiXCR and kept in-frame beta chains. Every entry covers one CDR3 protein and lists the most common genes and DNA from its rows. The V and J calls were not made by the authors but by TCRdb's processing. In all, the sample holds roughly 4,700 distinct CDR3 sequences, and roughly 97% of those were seen once. The ten top clones hold roughly 39% of the sample.

Sequenced material: sorted CD4+ T cells from blood (whether regulatory or conventional is not recorded), taken 30 days after allogeneic stem cell transplant. The sequence is built from TRBV20-1 and TRBJ2-3, with no reliable assignment of the D segment. This sequence originates from a human patient who had an allogeneic stem cell transplant, so the T cells may come from the graft donor. The nucleotide sequence reads as follows: TGCAGTGCTAGAGATCCGGCGAGAGAGGCAGATGCGCAGTATTTT. Its protein is CSARDPAREADAQYF.